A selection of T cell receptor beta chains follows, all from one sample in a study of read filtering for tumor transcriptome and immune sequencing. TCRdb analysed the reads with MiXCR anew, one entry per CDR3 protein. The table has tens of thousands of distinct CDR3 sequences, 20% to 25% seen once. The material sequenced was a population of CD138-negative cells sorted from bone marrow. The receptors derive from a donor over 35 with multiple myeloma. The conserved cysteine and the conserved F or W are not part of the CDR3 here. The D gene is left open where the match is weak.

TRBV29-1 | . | SDSEAF
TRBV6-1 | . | ASRGPTGKFEAF
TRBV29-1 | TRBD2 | SVEGLAGVEEQF
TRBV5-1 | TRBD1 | ASGQSGTAYNEQF
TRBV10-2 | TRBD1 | ASSVRGLETQY
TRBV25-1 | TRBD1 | ASSEFQGGPEKLF
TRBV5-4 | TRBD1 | ASSEDRVPEETQY
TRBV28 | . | ASSRPGGSYGYT
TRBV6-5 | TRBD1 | ASSYSLTGVGYNEQF
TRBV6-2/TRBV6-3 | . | ASSLPYTEAF
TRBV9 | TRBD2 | ASSVALSGKGYNEQF
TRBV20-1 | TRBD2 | SAHWTSGGSNEQF
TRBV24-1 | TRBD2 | ATGTSGSSYNEQF
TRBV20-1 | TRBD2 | SASMGGTDTQY
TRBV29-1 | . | SVEAAATYEQY
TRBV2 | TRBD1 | ASSDGTGGFEQY
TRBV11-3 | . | ASSLTESYEQY
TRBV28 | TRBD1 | ASSFWALGTEKNIQY
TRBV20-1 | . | SARLHSQETQY
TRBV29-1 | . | SVEDLGNMEMGEAF